Following are 6 T cell receptor beta chains from one sample sequenced in a study of CD4 and CD8 cells across lung adenocarcinoma regions. TCRdb passed the PCR reads through MiXCR, listing each CDR3 protein once. The sample consists of 10,000 to 15,000 distinct CDR3 sequences, approximately 49% of them appearing once. The material sequenced was CD8+ T cells from the center of a lung tumor. These receptor sequences come from a female donor with lung adenocarcinoma. The CD4 and CD8 labels of this study may be unreliable.

This clonotype was detected many times. The CDR3 loop is CASSAGLAISSYNEQFF. The CDR3 coding sequence is TGTGCCAGCAGCGCGGGACTAGCGATTAGCTCCTACAATGAGCAGTTCTTC. This chain uses TRBV27 with TRBJ2-1; 10 bases are shared with TRBD2. In germline, CDR1 is MNHEY, CDR2 SMNVEV (reference sequence). There are 17 residues in the CDR3. V was clipped by 6 bases and J by 0 bases; unmatched bases: 8.

Relative to its sample, this clonotype is medium-sized. This chain uses TRBV6-5 with TRBJ2-5, with D maybe TRBD1 (6 bases). The J call is doubtful: the DNA matches TRBJ2-7 better. CDR3 size: 14 residues. Looked up from germline, CDR1 is MNHEY and CDR2 is SVGAGI. The CDR3 protein is CASSYSRQGYEQYF. Written as DNA, the CDR3 is TGTGCCAGCAGTTACTCGCGGCAGGGGTACGAGCAGTACTTC.

Notes on this clonotype: A junction end diverges from the germline sequence, so it may reflect a read error. The chain combines TRBV6-5 with TRBJ1-2; no firm D call. Germline CDR1 MNHEY, CDR2 SVGAGI. The CDR3 spans 16 residues. CDR3 in amino acids: CASSNSGARLNYGYTF. The DNA for the CDR3 is TGTGCCAGCAGTAACTCAGGAGCCAGACTAAACTATGGCTACACCTTC.

Concerning this clonotype: Sequence at one end of the junction differs from germline and may be a read error. V is TRBV10-3 and J is TRBJ2-4; D remains ambiguous. Germline V gene data show CDR1 as ENHRY and CDR2 as SYGVKD. The CDR3 is 12 amino acids. The DNA for the CDR3 is TGTGCCATCTCCAGTGTGGCAGATATGCAGTATTTC. Its translation: CAISSVADMQYF.

The chain employs TRBV6-1 and TRBJ2-3; D gene uncertain. Germline lookup yields CDR1 MNHNS and CDR2 SASEGT. This CDR3 contains 16 residues. Trimming cost V 3 bases and J 2 bases, with 15 bases left between them. The CDR3 region is CASSDILLRVTDTQYF. The CDR3, as DNA: TGTGCCAGCAGTGACATCCTATTACGGGTCACAGATACGCAGTATTTT.

The chain has TRBV20-1 and TRBJ2-1; a possible D gene is TRBD2 (6 bases). CDR3 length: 12 residues. The V end was cut by 1 base, the J end by 8 bases, with 9 bases between. Germline CDR1 is DFQATT and CDR2 is SNEGSKA (reference sequence). In nucleotides, the CDR3 is TGCAGTGCTAGAGCCCCGGGGGATGAGCAGTTCTTC. Amino acid sequence: CSARAPGDEQFF.